The entry below gives a single T cell receptor (beta chain) sequence along with its context. Antigen unknown. The data are from a study of T-cell reconstitution after alpha-beta-depleted transplantation in children. Study results and limitations: T-cell counts and diversity were attributed mostly to newly produced T cells one year after transplant. By about two months after transplant, alpha-beta T cells reportedly arose from several hundred graft clones that had expanded. Some patients' high day-60 TCRbeta diversity was traced to surviving recipient T cells and thymic progenitors.

The authors prepared the TCRbeta library with unique molecular identifiers. TCRdb reanalysed the PCR reads using MiXCR and keeps one entry per CDR3 protein. This table holds more than 400,000 distinct CDR3 sequences, roughly an eighth found once. This CDR3 has 19 residues. This rearrangement joins TRBV21-1 to TRBJ2-1; TRBD2, the D gene given by the table, was not confirmed from the DNA. TRBV21-1 corresponds to a pseudogene. Material: PBMCs, mostly from graft donor cells, obtained 180 days after TCRalphabeta/CD19-depleted stem cell transplant. The receptor comes from a female patient between 2 and 15 years old who had a stem cell transplant for aplastic anemia, so the T cells may come from the graft donor. The CDR3 coding sequence is TGTGCCACGACCTGGGACTTACCCGCGGCTAGCGGGGATTACAATGAGCAGTTCTTC. This translates into CATTWDLPAASGDYNEQFF.